The 5 T cell receptor beta chains in this list originate from one sample, sequenced in a study of CD8 T cells in Susac syndrome. With random hexamers, roughly 0.45 to 1 ug RNA was reverse transcribed. TCRdb reprocessed the immunoSEQ multiplex PCR reads via MiXCR and lists one record per CDR3 protein. Among 160,000 or so distinct CDR3 sequences, roughly 94% were seen once, and the ten largest hold 0.1% to 0.13%. Sequencing used CD4+ T cells from PBMCs. These receptors originate from a human donor with Susac syndrome.

This clonotype was counted once. This sequence joins TRBV15 and TRBJ2-1; either TRBD1 or TRBD2 may fit D (6 bases each). The V end lost 5 bases, the J end lost 4 bases, and 12 bases lay between the germline ends. Germline CDR1 and CDR2: LNHNV and YYDKDF (reference sequence). This CDR3 comprises 14 residues. In DNA, the CDR3 is TGTGCCACCAGCTGGGGGGCCTCGTACAATGAGCAGTTCTTC. Its translation: CATSWGASYNEQFF. The entire variable domain, with the rest obtained from reference TRBV15 and TRBJ2-1, is as follows: DAMVIQNPRYQVTQFGKPVTLSCSQTLNHNVMYWYQQKSSQAPKLLFHYYDKDFNNEADTPDNFQSRRPNTSFCFLDIRSPGLGDTAMYLCATSWGASYNEQFFGPGTRLTVL.

The V gene is TRBV18, the J gene TRBJ1-1; TRBD1 agrees at 7 bases. The CDR3 is made up of 14 amino acids. Losses at the gene ends were 4 bases for V and 3 bases for J; bases not matched to a gene: 5. The V gene's germline CDR1 is KGHSH and CDR2 LQKENI. CDR3 sequence: CASSRDSSDTEAFF. CDR3 coding DNA: TGTGCCAGCTCACGGGACAGTTCCGACACTGAAGCTTTCTTT.

The V call is TRBV4-2, the J call TRBJ2-6; D might be TRBD1 (5 bases). V was clipped by 1 base and J by 0 bases, with 13 bases between them. CDR3 size: 18 residues. The germline V gene has CDR1 LGHNA and CDR2 YNFKEQ. The CDR3 reads CASSQAQGSSSGANVLTF. The DNA for the CDR3 is TGTGCCAGCAGCCAAGCGCAGGGTTCATCCTCTGGGGCCAACGTCCTGACTTTC.

The chain links TRBV20-1 to TRBJ1-1, with 7 bases lining up with TRBD1. The germline V gene encodes CDR1 DFQATT and CDR2 SNEGSKA (reference sequence). The V gene end was trimmed by 5 bases and the J gene end by 12 bases; junction bases not matched to a gene: 9. The CDR3 runs 11 residues. CDR3 in amino acids: CSAADRVRSFF. The CDR3 DNA is TGCAGTGCTGCAGACAGGGTGAGATCTTTCTTT.

The CDR3 here is CASSPRTGPAYNSPLHF. Written as DNA, the CDR3 is TGTGCCAGCAGTCCTAGGACAGGGCCGGCCTATAATTCACCCCTCCACTTT. The genes are TRBV12-3 or TRBV12-4 and TRBJ1-6; 8 nucleotides match TRBD1. After removal of 5 bases from V and 2 bases from J, the junction contained 8 bases not matched to a gene. There are 17 residues in the CDR3.